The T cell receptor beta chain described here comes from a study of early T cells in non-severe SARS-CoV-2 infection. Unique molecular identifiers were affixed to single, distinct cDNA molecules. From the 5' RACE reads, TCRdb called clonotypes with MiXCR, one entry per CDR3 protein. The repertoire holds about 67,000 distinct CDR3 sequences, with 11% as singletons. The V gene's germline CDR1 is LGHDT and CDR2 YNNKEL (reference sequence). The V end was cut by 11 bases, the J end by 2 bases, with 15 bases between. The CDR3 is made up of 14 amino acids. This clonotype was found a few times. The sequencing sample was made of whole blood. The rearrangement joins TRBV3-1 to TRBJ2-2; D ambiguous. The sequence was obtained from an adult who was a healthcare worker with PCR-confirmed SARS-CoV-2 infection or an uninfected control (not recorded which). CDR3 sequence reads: CAGSRSLNTGELFF. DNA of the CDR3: TGTGCCGGCTCCCGAAGTCTCAACACCGGGGAGCTGTTTTTT.